This T cell receptor beta chain was captured in a study of cytomegalovirus exposure and HLA in healthy donors. The study's findings and limits: Among TCR beta chains, those listed as cytomegalovirus-associated numbered about 150. The availability of immune exposure information extended only to CMV serostatus. In an earlier analysis, productive rearrangement rates for most beta V segments clustered near 87% or 30%.

The PCR ran on 60 Vbeta and 13 Jbeta primers. Sequenced by immunoSEQ multiplex PCR; TCRdb stores in-frame clones only, minus some. The sample carries under 150,000 clones, approximately 80% recorded once. A remark on this clone: Its cognate antigen is unknown.

CDR1 is GTSNPN and CDR2 is SVGIG in the germline V gene (reference sequence). V was clipped by 2 bases and J by 0 bases, with 3 bases between them. The CDR3 contains 12 residues. The chain employs TRBV30 and TRBJ2-3; no clear D gene. What was sequenced was PBMCs. The receptor's source is a woman between 40 and 55 years old in good health and CMV-seronegative. The CDR3 is CAWSISTDTQYF. CDR3 nucleotide sequence: TGTGCCTGGAGTATAAGCACAGATACGCAGTATTTT.